The entry that follows covers one TCR beta chain sequence. The specificity of this receptor is unknown. No base-level quality is on record; no much larger clone is a single base apart. CDR3 length: 14 amino acids, cysteine to phenylalanine. The CDR3 DNA has 42 bases and is translated from base 1. The germline V gene (reference sequence) sets CDR1 to SEHNR and CDR2 to FQNEAQ. Germline trimming amounts to 6 bases on V and 4 bases on J, with 8 as the count of junction bases outside the gene matches. Libraries were built with the immunoSEQ multiplex PCR assay. The paper's data handling went like this. A statistical classification framework was built to diagnose cytomegalovirus status from the catalog of TCR beta chain sequences. This immuneACCESS table, as held by TCRdb, lists in-frame sequences with V and J called but not all clones. Of the missing ones, under half trace to an unresolved V gene in checked studies; the others have no known cause. Clone size and V and J calls were adopted from that table, with D and trimming inferred from the DNA. A total of hundreds of thousands of clones appear in this sample, over 65% of them only once. The ten largest clones add up to roughly 5.5% of the sample.

Donors formed part of the validation cohort, which comprised 120 subjects and was distinct from the first cohort of 690 or so subjects. This sample was included in a study of cytomegalovirus exposure and HLA in healthy donors (dated by TCRdb to the late 2010s). A note on the overall study: The roughly 670 repertoires of the first cohort and the 120 validation repertoires were produced on the same platform, according to a later analysis. The study was designed to test whether signatures of past pathogen exposure could be identified by cataloging public T cell receptors. Along with the approximately 670-subject first cohort, a separate validation cohort of more than 90 different subjects was used. To predict cytomegalovirus infection status, the study brought together high-throughput TCR immunosequencing, statistical association of individual TCRs with disease status, and machine learning. Broader findings and caveats from the paper: A few of the identified cytomegalovirus-associated TCR beta chains were confirmed in vitro to be specific for cytomegalovirus antigens. Across donors, most TCR sequences were observed very rarely, whereas some public TCRs were present in many individuals. A later analysis lacked HLA typing for the validation cohort, so it scored co-occurrence in that cohort across all 130 or so repertoires. Cytomegalovirus status was reported to be diagnosed by the classifier with high specificity and sensitivity in both the original and validation cohorts. In the study, 164 TCR beta chains were listed as associated with cytomegalovirus. The authors suggested that the approach could potentially be generalized to other disease states and immunological phenotypes. In a later analysis, TCRs clustered in the first cohort were found to also tend to co-occur in the roughly 120 validation repertoires, with approximately 95% of cluster scores above 0.

The receptor was derived from a woman in her late teens or twenties in good health and CMV-seronegative. The sequencing sample was made of PBMCs. The receptor chain draws on TRBV7-9 and TRBJ2-7, and 8 junction bases match TRBD1. The CDR3 protein sequence reads: CASRAGGAGYEQYF. The nucleotide sequence is given as TGTGCCAGCAGAGCAGGGGGCGCCGGGTACGAGCAGTACTTC.